This TCR beta chain was retrieved from a study of beta chain features in type 1 diabetes. Study in general: Sorted cells from all samples, numbering roughly 100,000,000, were examined.

Overall study findings and caveats: Patients showed naive, central memory and Treg TCRB repertoires that appeared more similar than those of healthy donors.

With 1 base removed from V and 1 base from J, the gap between germline ends came to 10 bases. CDR3 length: 15 amino acids. Germline CDR1 and CDR2: LGHNA and YSLEER. This clone was seen more than once but under ten times. Its matching antigen is unknown. As every portion of the isolated RNA was reverse transcribed, the sequencing read expressed TCRB transcripts. Naive, central memory and regulatory T cell samples produced a mean of about 3.5 million reads. Profiling relied on immunoSEQ multiplex PCR, and the TCRdb table lists in-frame clones only, not all of them. The sample consists of roughly 610,000 clones, around 15% of them appearing once.

The chain combines TRBV4-3 with TRBJ1-1; D is unclear. The clonotype was recovered from a man between 18 and 35 years old in good health. Sequencing was done on a sample of naive CD4+ T cells from blood. The CDR3 sequence is CASSQGMGKNTEAFF. The CDR3 DNA follows: TGCGCCAGCAGCCAAGGTATGGGCAAGAACACTGAAGCTTTCTTT.